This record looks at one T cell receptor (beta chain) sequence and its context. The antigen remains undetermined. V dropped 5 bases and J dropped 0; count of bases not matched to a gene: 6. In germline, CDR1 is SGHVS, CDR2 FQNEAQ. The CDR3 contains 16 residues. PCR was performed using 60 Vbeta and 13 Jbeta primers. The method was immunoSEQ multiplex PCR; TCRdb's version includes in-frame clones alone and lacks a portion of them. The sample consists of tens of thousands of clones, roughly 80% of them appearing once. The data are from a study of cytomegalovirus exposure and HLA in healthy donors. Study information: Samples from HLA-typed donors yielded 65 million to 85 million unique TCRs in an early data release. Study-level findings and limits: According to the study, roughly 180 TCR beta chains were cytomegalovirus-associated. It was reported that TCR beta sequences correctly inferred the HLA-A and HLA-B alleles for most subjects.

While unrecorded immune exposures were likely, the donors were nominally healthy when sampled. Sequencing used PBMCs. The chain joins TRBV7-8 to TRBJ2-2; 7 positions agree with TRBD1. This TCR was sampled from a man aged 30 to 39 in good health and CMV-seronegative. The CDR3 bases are TGTGCCAGCAGCGAATTTGGGACAGCGAACACCGGGGAGCTGTTTTTT. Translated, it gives CASSEFGTANTGELFF. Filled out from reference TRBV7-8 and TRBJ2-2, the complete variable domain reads GAGVSQSPRYKVAKRGQDVALRCDPISGHVSLFWYQQALGQGPEFLTYFQNEAQLDKSGLPSDRFFAERPEGSVSTLKIQRTQQEDSAVYLCASSEFGTANTGELFFGEGSRLTVL.